This T cell receptor (beta chain) derives from a study of sequential checkpoint blockade in melanoma. Overall study context: Randomization was 1:1 between first-line nivolumab→ipilimumab and ipilimumab→nivolumab. After both sequences, patients received maintenance nivolumab.

Treatment meaning: randomized to nivolumab then ipilimumab (arm A) or the reverse (arm B). None of the patients previously received DNA-damaging chemotherapy. Sorted cells were live CD3+CD8+, lacking CD19 and CD56, from PBMCs. Data came from immunoSEQ multiplex PCR; TCRdb stores just in-frame clones and leaves some out. Of around 21,000 clones listed, 75% to 85% are singletons. V lost 4 bases and J lost 4, with 8 bases in between. CDR3 size: 12 residues. The germline V gene encodes CDR1 SNHLY and CDR2 FYNNEI. The chain combines TRBV2 with TRBJ2-7; no definite D call. The sample was CD8+ T cells sorted from blood (inferred from file names), taken from a patient given nivolumab and ipilimumab in sequence. The receptor was isolated from a human donor with melanoma. The CDR3 is CASSGRKYEQYF. DNA of the CDR3: TGTGCCAGCAGTGGTAGAAAATACGAGCAGTACTTC. Combining the CDR3 with reference TRBV2 and TRBJ2-7 gives the whole variable domain EPEVTQTPSHQVTQMGQEVILRCVPISNHLYFYWYRQILGQKVEFLVSFYNNEISEKSEIFDDQFSVERPDGSNFTLKIRSTKLEDSAMYFCASSGRKYEQYFGPGTRLTVT.